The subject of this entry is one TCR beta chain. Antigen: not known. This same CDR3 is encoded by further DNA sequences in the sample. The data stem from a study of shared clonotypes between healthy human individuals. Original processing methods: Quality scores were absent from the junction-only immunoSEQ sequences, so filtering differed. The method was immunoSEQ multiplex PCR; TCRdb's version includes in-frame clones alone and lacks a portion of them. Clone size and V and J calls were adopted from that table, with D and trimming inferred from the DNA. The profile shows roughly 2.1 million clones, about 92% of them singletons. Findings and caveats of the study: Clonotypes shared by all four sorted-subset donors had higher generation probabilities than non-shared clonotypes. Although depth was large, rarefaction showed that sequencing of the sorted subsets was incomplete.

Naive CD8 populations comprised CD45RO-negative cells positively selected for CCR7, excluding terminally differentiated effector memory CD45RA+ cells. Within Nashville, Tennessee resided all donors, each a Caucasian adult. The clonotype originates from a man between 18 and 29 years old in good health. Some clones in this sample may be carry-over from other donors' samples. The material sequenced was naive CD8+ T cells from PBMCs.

The CDR3 bases are TGTGCCAGTAGTACGGGACAGGGGGGTCAGCCCCAGCATTTT. Amino acids: CASSTGQGGQPQHF. The rearrangement joins TRBV19 to TRBJ1-5; 11 nucleotides agree with TRBD1. The CDR3 sequence is 14 residues long. The V gene end was trimmed by 4 bases and the J gene end by 6 bases; junction bases not matched to a gene: 2. CDR1 is LNHDA, CDR2 SQIVND, per germline (reference sequence).